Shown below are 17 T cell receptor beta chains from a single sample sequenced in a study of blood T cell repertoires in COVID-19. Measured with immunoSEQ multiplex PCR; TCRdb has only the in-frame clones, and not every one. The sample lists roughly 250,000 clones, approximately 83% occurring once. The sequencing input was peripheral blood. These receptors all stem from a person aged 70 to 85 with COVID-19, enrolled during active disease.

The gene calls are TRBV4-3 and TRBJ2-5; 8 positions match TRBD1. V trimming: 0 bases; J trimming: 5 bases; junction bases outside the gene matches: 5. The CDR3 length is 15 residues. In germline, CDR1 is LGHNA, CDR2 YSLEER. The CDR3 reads CASSQEAGGWETQYF. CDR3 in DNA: TGCGCCAGCAGCCAAGAGGCAGGGGGCTGGGAGACCCAGTACTTC.

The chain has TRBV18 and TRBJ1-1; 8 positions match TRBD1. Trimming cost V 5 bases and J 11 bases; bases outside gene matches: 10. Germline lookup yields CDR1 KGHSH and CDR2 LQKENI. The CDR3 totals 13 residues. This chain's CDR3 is CASSSGQGGLAFF. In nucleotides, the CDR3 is TGTGCCAGCTCATCTGGACAGGGAGGTTTGGCTTTCTTT.

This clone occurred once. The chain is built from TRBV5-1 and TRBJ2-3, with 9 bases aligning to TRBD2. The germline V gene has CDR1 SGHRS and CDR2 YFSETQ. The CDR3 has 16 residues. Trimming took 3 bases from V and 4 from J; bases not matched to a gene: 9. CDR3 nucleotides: TGCGCCAGCAGCTCGGTGACTAGCGGTAGTGCAGATACGCAGTATTTT. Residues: CASSSVTSGSADTQYF.

CDR3 nucleotides: TGTGCCAGCAGTTTAAGGGGACAGATAGGTGCAAGCTCCTATAATTCACCCCTCCACTTT. It specifies CASSLRGQIGASSYNSPLHF. The rearrangement links TRBV27 to TRBJ1-6; 7 bases are shared with TRBD1. Germline V gene data show CDR1 as MNHEY and CDR2 as SMNVEV (reference sequence). Germline trimming cut 2 bases from V and 0 bases from J; bases unmatched to any gene: 13. This CDR3 has 20 amino acids.

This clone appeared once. CDR3 sequence reads: CASRLTGGAYNEQFF. The CDR3, as DNA: TGTGCCAGCCGCCTGACAGGGGGAGCCTACAATGAGCAGTTCTTC. The chain uses TRBV27 and TRBJ2-1; 9 bases align to TRBD1. In germline, CDR1 is MNHEY, CDR2 SMNVEV (reference sequence). The V gene end was trimmed by 8 bases and the J gene end by 2 bases; junction bases not matched to a gene: 7. The CDR3 has 15 amino acids.

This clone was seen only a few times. The CDR3 loop reads CASSYSRAGRSGEQYF. The CDR3 DNA sequence: TGTGCCAGCAGTTACTCGAGGGCAGGCCGGTCCGGGGAGCAGTACTTC. The V and J genes are TRBV6-2 or TRBV6-3 and TRBJ2-7; D is possibly TRBD2 (5 bases). Germline V gene data show CDR1 as MNHEY and CDR2 as SVGEGT. Trimming removed 0 bases at V and 7 bases at J, with 19 bases between. The CDR3 sequence is 16 residues long.

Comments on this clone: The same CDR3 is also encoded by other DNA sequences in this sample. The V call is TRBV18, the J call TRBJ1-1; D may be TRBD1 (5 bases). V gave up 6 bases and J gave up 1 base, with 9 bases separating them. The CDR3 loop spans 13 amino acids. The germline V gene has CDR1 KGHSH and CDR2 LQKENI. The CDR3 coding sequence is TGTGCCAGCTCCAGGGAGGGGAACACTGAAGCTTTCTTT. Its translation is CASSREGNTEAFF. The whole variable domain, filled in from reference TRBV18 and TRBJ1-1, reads NAGVMQNPRHLVRRRGQEARLRCSPMKGHSHVYWYRQLPEEGLKFMVYLQKENIIDESGMPKERFSAEFPKEGPSILRIQQVVRGDSAAYFCASSREGNTEAFFGQGTRLTVV.

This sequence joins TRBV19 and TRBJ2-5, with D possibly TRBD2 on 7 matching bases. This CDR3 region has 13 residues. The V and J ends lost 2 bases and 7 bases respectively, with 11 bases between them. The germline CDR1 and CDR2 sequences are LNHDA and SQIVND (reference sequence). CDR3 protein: CASSIKGGGTQYF. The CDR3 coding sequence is TGTGCCAGTAGTATAAAGGGAGGGGGGACCCAGTACTTC.

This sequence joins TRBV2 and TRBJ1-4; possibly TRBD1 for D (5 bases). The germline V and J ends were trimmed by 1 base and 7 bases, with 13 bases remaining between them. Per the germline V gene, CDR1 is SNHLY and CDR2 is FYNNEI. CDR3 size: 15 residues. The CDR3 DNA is TGTGCCAGCAGTGAAGGCAGGGCCAGGAGTGAAAAACTGTTTTTT. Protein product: CASSEGRARSEKLFF.

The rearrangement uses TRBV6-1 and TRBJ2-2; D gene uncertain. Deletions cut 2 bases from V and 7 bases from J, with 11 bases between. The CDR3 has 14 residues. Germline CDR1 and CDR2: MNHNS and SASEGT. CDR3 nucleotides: TGTGCCAGCAGTGAAATAAGCCCGCACGGGGAGCTGTTTTTT. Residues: CASSEISPHGELFF.

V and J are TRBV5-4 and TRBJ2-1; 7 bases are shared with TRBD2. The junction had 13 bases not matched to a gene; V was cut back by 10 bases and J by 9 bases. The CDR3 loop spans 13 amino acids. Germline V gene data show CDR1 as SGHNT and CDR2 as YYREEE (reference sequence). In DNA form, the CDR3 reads TGTGCCGCGGGATGGGCGGGAGTAAGTGAGCAGTTCTTC. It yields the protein CAAGWAGVSEQFF.

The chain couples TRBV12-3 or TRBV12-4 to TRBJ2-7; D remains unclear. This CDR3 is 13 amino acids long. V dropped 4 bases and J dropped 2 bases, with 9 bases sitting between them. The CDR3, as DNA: TGTGCCAGCAGTTCACACAGAGCCTACGAGCAGTACTTC. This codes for CASSSHRAYEQYF.

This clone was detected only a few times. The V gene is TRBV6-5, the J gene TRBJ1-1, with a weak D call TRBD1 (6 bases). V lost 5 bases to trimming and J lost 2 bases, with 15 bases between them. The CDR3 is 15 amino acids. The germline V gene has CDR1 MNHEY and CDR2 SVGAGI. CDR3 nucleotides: TGTGCCAGCAGTCACAGGGTCGGATTAAACACTGAAGCTTTCTTT. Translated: CASSHRVGLNTEAFF.

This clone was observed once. The CDR3 sequence is CASFGPHQPQHF. CDR3 nucleotide sequence: TGTGCCAGTTTTGGGCCCCATCAGCCCCAGCATTTT. This sequence joins TRBV19 and TRBJ1-5; no definite D call. The CDR3 runs 12 residues. V shed 8 bases and J shed 5 bases, with 10 bases lying between them. CDR1 and CDR2 (germline): LNHDA, SQIVND (reference sequence).

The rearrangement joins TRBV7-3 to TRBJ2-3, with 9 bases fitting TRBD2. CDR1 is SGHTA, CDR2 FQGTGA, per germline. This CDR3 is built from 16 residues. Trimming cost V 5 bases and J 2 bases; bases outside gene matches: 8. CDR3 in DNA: TGTGCCAGCAGCCAAAAGCGGGGGGCCGCCACAGATACGCAGTATTTT. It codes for CASSQKRGAATDTQYF.

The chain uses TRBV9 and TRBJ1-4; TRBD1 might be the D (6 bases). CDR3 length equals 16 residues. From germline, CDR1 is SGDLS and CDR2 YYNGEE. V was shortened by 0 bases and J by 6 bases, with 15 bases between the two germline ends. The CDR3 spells CASSVASSGVDEKLFF. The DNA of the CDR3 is TGTGCCAGCAGCGTAGCTTCTTCAGGGGTGGATGAAAAACTGTTTTTT.

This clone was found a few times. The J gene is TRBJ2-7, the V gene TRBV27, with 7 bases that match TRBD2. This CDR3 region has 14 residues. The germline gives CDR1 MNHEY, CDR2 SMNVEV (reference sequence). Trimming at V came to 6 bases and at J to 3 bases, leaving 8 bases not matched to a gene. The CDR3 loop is CASSQRDPVYEQYF. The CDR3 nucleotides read TGTGCCAGCAGCCAGCGGGACCCAGTCTACGAGCAGTACTTC.